This T cell receptor (beta chain) was recorded in a study of human T cells and chemical hapten exposure (dated by TCRdb to the early 2020s). Broadly, across the study: For sensitization, 2% DPC in acetone was applied to a 2 cm by 2 cm area of upper inner arm skin. Patients additionally received weekly therapeutic DPC doses to the scalp throughout the approximately 25-week study period. Patch testing on the upper back used Finn chambers containing 0.01% DPC, with scoring done after 6 days according to International Contact Dermatitis Research Group standards. The mostly female patient cohort included alopecia areata with under or over 50% scalp involvement, alopecia totalis and alopecia universalis. The libraries were sequenced as a pool, and the TCR yield per sample differed mostly because of small variations in library volumes within the pool. Peripheral blood TCR repertoire changes were tracked in vivo in alopecia patients during primary and secondary sensitization to the hapten diphenylcyclopropenone (DPC). Blood was sampled from patients pre-sensitization (week 0) and at 2, 6 and about 24 weeks after DPC sensitization. Blood for TCR sequencing was provided by twenty-nine alopecia patients at one to four time points (pre-sensitization, 2, 6 and 24 weeks).

The sample's time point label is to be understood as: patch test 1, 2 weeks after DPC sensitization. The treatment or condition label on this specimen signifies: therapeutic diphenylcyclopropenone sensitization with weekly scalp DPC. Blood at each patch-test visit was drawn before the patch test was applied. Patients were considered eligible if aged 18 to 70, diagnosed with alopecia and deemed suitable for DPC therapy, and patients were excluded if pregnant. Total RNA was isolated from unfractionated whole blood collected in Tempus Blood RNA tubes. As concerns this clonotype: The antigen it binds to is not known. The record has no base qualities; no much larger clone is one base away.

Libraries were built with RACE. Sequenced on a NextSeq 500. During library preparation, unique molecular identifiers were attached to individual cDNA molecules so that TCRs could be counted in a quantitative, reproducible way. Each blood RNA sample was used to sequence both TCR alpha and TCR beta chains. Per the source publication's procedure: The median number of TCRs per sample was some 100,000, ranging from roughly 23,224 to 690,600. V, J and CDR3 annotation of the TCR reads was performed with the Decombinator software suite. Every sample was subsampled to the same number of TCRs (28,000) for the PS versus PT1 abundance plots. TCRs were defined as expanded if absent before sensitization and observed at least eight times at the 2-week time point. The public reads were reprocessed in TCRdb via fastp at Q25 and MiXCR, keeping in-frame beta chains. CDR3 protein sequences are deduplicated, and each keeps its most common genes and DNA. The V and J calls here are based on TCRdb, not the publication. The sample includes about 57,000 distinct CDR3 sequences, with roughly a tenth observed a single time. About an eighth of the sample is in the top ten clones.

Including the terminal cysteine and phenylalanine, the CDR3 comprises 15 residues. Only the CDR3 DNA stays, 45 bases, in frame from base 1. The germline V gene yields SGDLS for CDR1 and YYNGEE for CDR2. V lost 0 bases and J lost 1 base; the stretch between them is 9 bases long. The research as a whole found: A positive correlation was found between the number of PT1 expanded TCRs and patch test score, with significance reached at thresholds 8, 16 and 32 but not 4. Expanded TCRs formed significantly more large CDR3 similarity clusters than pre-sensitization or healthy control sets, consistent with antigen-driven responses. After repeated subsampling, changes were observed in the strength of the expansion versus patch-test correlation and in the threshold at which the correlation became significant. The number of TCRs above 1 in 1000 frequency did not change with DPC sensitization; there was no evidence of global repertoire structure alterations. Alopecia, a presumed autoimmune disease, was present in all patients, so the immune response of the patients might differ from that of healthy individuals.

The sequencing used whole blood, collected in connection with sensitization to the hapten diphenylcyclopropenone (DPC). The chain couples TRBV9 to TRBJ2-3; the D gene is not confidently resolved. The source of this sequence is a woman aged 40 to 49 with alopecia areata. Some clones in this sample may be carry-over from other donors' samples. The CDR3 region: CASSVAAFGTDTQYF. The nucleotide sequence reads TGTGCCAGCAGCGTAGCGGCGTTCGGCACAGATACGCAGTATTTT.